A selection of T cell receptor beta chains follows, all from one sample in a study of T cell responses to AZD1222 COVID-19 vaccine. Here immunoSEQ multiplex PCR was the method, and the copy in TCRdb shows in-frame clones only, minus some. The sample includes about 100,000 clones, 70% to 90% of them seen just once. The sequences come from peripheral blood, collected on day 0 of AZD1222 vaccination. The receptors come from an adult in good health. CDR3s include the opening cysteine and the closing phenylalanine or tryptophan. The order of the fields is clone size, V gene, D gene, J gene, CDR3 protein, CDR3 DNA. D genes are given only for firm matches. Rows may omit the clone size; those that give it use once, few, many or a size class.

clone size: NA
V gene: TRBV18
D gene: TRBD1
J gene: TRBJ1-1
CDR3 protein: CASSPPGQGMNTEAFF
CDR3 DNA: TGTGCCAGCTCACCACCGGGACAGGGGATGAACACTGAAGCTTTCTTT

clone size: few
V gene: TRBV4-2
D gene: NA
J gene: TRBJ1-1
CDR3 protein: CASSKTGTNTEAFF
CDR3 DNA: TGTGCCAGCAGCAAAACCGGGACTAACACTGAAGCTTTCTTT

clone size: NA
V gene: TRBV12-5
D gene: NA
J gene: TRBJ2-7
CDR3 protein: CASDGANEQYF
CDR3 DNA: TGTGCTAGTGATGGGGCCAACGAGCAGTACTTC

clone size: NA
V gene: TRBV30
D gene: TRBD1
J gene: TRBJ1-2
CDR3 protein: CAWSTGGFLGYTF
CDR3 DNA: TGTGCCTGGAGTACAGGGGGCTTTCTTGGCTACACCTTC

clone size: NA
V gene: TRBV20-1
D gene: NA
J gene: TRBJ1-2
CDR3 protein: CSAGQSYGYTF
CDR3 DNA: TGCAGTGCCGGTCAGAGCTATGGCTACACCTTC

clone size: NA
V gene: TRBV6-2/TRBV6-3
D gene: TRBD2
J gene: TRBJ2-1
CDR3 protein: CASSDHTSGRYNEQFF
CDR3 DNA: TGTGCCAGCAGCGACCATACTAGCGGGCGCTACAATGAGCAGTTCTTC

clone size: NA
V gene: TRBV11-3
D gene: TRBD2
J gene: TRBJ2-7
CDR3 protein: CASSQGTSRGVDEQYF
CDR3 DNA: TGTGCCAGCAGCCAAGGGACTAGCAGAGGCGTCGACGAGCAGTACTTC

clone size: NA
V gene: TRBV28
D gene: TRBD2
J gene: TRBJ2-1
CDR3 protein: CASRASGRSYNEQFF
CDR3 DNA: TGTGCCAGCAGAGCTAGCGGCCGCTCCTACAATGAGCAGTTCTTC

clone size: NA
V gene: TRBV11-3
D gene: NA
J gene: TRBJ1-1
CDR3 protein: CASSSLDNTEAFF
CDR3 DNA: TGTGCCAGCAGCAGCCTGGATAACACTGAAGCTTTCTTT

clone size: NA
V gene: TRBV7-2
D gene: TRBD1
J gene: TRBJ1-5
CDR3 protein: CASSLAGGDQPQHF
CDR3 DNA: TGTGCCAGCAGCTTAGCAGGGGGCGATCAGCCCCAGCATTTT

clone size: NA
V gene: TRBV4-2
D gene: NA
J gene: TRBJ1-5
CDR3 protein: CASSGGDGNQPQHF
CDR3 DNA: TGTGCCAGCAGCGGGGGGGACGGCAATCAGCCCCAGCATTTT

clone size: NA
V gene: TRBV20-1
D gene: NA
J gene: TRBJ2-5
CDR3 protein: CSASLSGYQETQYF
CDR3 DNA: TGCAGTGCTAGTTTGTCAGGGTACCAAGAGACCCAGTACTTC

clone size: NA
V gene: TRBV5-1
D gene: TRBD2
J gene: TRBJ2-2
CDR3 protein: CASQREGGNTGELFF
CDR3 DNA: TGCGCCAGCCAGCGGGAGGGAGGTAACACCGGGGAGCTGTTTTTT

clone size: NA
V gene: TRBV28
D gene: TRBD2
J gene: TRBJ2-1
CDR3 protein: CASRPGTSGNNEQFF
CDR3 DNA: TGTGCCAGCAGACCCGGGACTAGCGGGAATAATGAGCAGTTCTTC

clone size: NA
V gene: TRBV7-8
D gene: NA
J gene: TRBJ1-4
CDR3 protein: CASSKRGFRGTANEKLFF
CDR3 DNA: TGTGCCAGCAGCAAGCGGGGTTTTAGGGGTACAGCTAATGAAAAACTGTTTTTT

clone size: NA
V gene: TRBV10-3
D gene: TRBD2
J gene: TRBJ2-2
CDR3 protein: CAISESTAGRTGELFF
CDR3 DNA: TGTGCCATCAGTGAGTCTACCGCCGGGAGGACCGGGGAGCTGTTTTTT

clone size: NA
V gene: TRBV27
D gene: TRBD1
J gene: TRBJ2-7
CDR3 protein: CASSFKGQGEQYF
CDR3 DNA: TGTGCCAGCAGTTTCAAAGGACAGGGCGAGCAGTACTTC

clone size: once
V gene: TRBV5-1
D gene: TRBD1
J gene: TRBJ1-3
CDR3 protein: CASSRTGDGNTIYF
CDR3 DNA: TGCGCCAGCAGCCGGACAGGGGATGGAAACACCATATATTTT

clone size: NA
V gene: TRBV5-1
D gene: NA
J gene: TRBJ1-1
CDR3 protein: CASSLIGYTEAFF
CDR3 DNA: TGCGCCAGCAGCTTGATCGGATACACTGAAGCTTTCTTT

clone size: NA
V gene: TRBV19
D gene: TRBD1
J gene: TRBJ1-5
CDR3 protein: CASRDSGTGSNQPQHF
CDR3 DNA: TGTGCCAGTAGGGATTCCGGGACAGGTAGCAATCAGCCCCAGCATTTT

clone size: NA
V gene: TRBV2
D gene: TRBD2
J gene: TRBJ2-3
CDR3 protein: CAQGTSGRDF
CDR3 DNA: TGTGCTCAGGGGACTAGCGGGAGGGATTTT

clone size: NA
V gene: TRBV18
D gene: NA
J gene: TRBJ1-5
CDR3 protein: CASSRGRDQPQHF
CDR3 DNA: TGTGCCAGCTCCCGGGGGCGCGATCAGCCCCAGCATTTT

clone size: NA
V gene: TRBV19
D gene: NA
J gene: TRBJ2-2
CDR3 protein: CASSMVVPITGELFF
CDR3 DNA: TGTGCCAGTAGTATGGTGGTCCCGATCACCGGGGAGCTGTTTTTT

clone size: NA
V gene: TRBV5-1
D gene: NA
J gene: TRBJ1-2
CDR3 protein: CASSAIGGRGNYGYTF
CDR3 DNA: TGCGCCAGCAGCGCGATCGGGGGGCGAGGTAACTATGGCTACACCTTC

clone size: NA
V gene: TRBV5-1
D gene: NA
J gene: TRBJ2-7
CDR3 protein: CASSLGRSSYEQYF
CDR3 DNA: TGCGCCAGCAGCTTGGGGCGGTCTTCCTACGAGCAGTACTTC

clone size: once
V gene: TRBV7-8
D gene: TRBD1
J gene: TRBJ2-7
CDR3 protein: CASSLGQGDSYEQYF
CDR3 DNA: TGTGCCAGCAGCTTAGGACAGGGGGACTCCTACGAGCAGTACTTC

clone size: NA
V gene: TRBV6-5
D gene: TRBD1
J gene: TRBJ1-2
CDR3 protein: CASSKTGDYGYTF
CDR3 DNA: TGTGCCAGCAGCAAAACAGGGGACTATGGCTACACCTTC

clone size: NA
V gene: TRBV11-2
D gene: TRBD2
J gene: TRBJ2-1
CDR3 protein: CASSPGRGNEQFF
CDR3 DNA: TGTGCCAGCAGCCCAGGGAGGGGCAATGAGCAGTTCTTC

clone size: few
V gene: TRBV4-3
D gene: NA
J gene: TRBJ1-1
CDR3 protein: CASSLAAGMNTEAFF
CDR3 DNA: TGCGCCAGCAGCCTCGCGGCGGGGATGAACACTGAAGCTTTCTTT

clone size: NA
V gene: TRBV7-6
D gene: NA
J gene: TRBJ2-7
CDR3 protein: CASSPAWGNSYEQYF
CDR3 DNA: TGTGCCAGCAGCCCGGCGTGGGGGAACTCCTACGAGCAGTACTTC

clone size: once
V gene: TRBV7-2
D gene: NA
J gene: TRBJ1-4
CDR3 protein: CASSLVVGAWEKLFF
CDR3 DNA: TGTGCCAGCAGCTTAGTTGTGGGGGCTTGGGAAAAACTGTTTTTT

clone size: NA
V gene: TRBV28
D gene: TRBD2
J gene: TRBJ2-7
CDR3 protein: CASSPSGLAGGYEQYF
CDR3 DNA: TGTGCCAGCAGTCCCTCGGGACTAGCGGGAGGGTACGAGCAGTACTTC

clone size: NA
V gene: TRBV5-1
D gene: TRBD1
J gene: TRBJ2-7
CDR3 protein: CASSLQGGGSYEQYF
CDR3 DNA: TGCGCCAGCAGCTTACAGGGGGGAGGCTCCTACGAGCAGTACTTC

clone size: NA
V gene: TRBV9
D gene: NA
J gene: TRBJ1-4
CDR3 protein: CASSTRTAEELFF
CDR3 DNA: TGTGCCAGCAGCACCCGGACAGCAGAGGAACTGTTTTTT

clone size: NA
V gene: TRBV20-1
D gene: TRBD1
J gene: TRBJ2-7
CDR3 protein: CSASRPQGVYEQYF
CDR3 DNA: TGCAGTGCTAGTAGGCCCCAGGGGGTTTACGAGCAGTACTTC

clone size: once
V gene: TRBV5-1
D gene: TRBD1
J gene: TRBJ1-6
CDR3 protein: CASSSEPGTGGKPLHF
CDR3 DNA: TGCGCCAGCAGCTCAGAACCCGGGACAGGGGGTAAGCCCCTCCACTTT

clone size: NA
V gene: TRBV7-2
D gene: NA
J gene: TRBJ2-1
CDR3 protein: CASSYGSGASNEQFF
CDR3 DNA: TGTGCCAGCAGCTATGGATCCGGGGCGAGCAATGAGCAGTTCTTC

clone size: once
V gene: TRBV5-1
D gene: NA
J gene: TRBJ1-4
CDR3 protein: CASSFGGAGGDEKLFF
CDR3 DNA: TGCGCCAGCAGCTTTGGGGGAGCGGGGGGCGATGAAAAACTGTTTTTT

clone size: NA
V gene: TRBV24-1
D gene: TRBD2
J gene: TRBJ2-2
CDR3 protein: CATSFSGSRTGELFF
CDR3 DNA: TGTGCCACCAGTTTTAGCGGGAGCCGCACCGGGGAGCTGTTTTTT

clone size: NA
V gene: TRBV11-2
D gene: TRBD1
J gene: TRBJ1-6
CDR3 protein: CASSLNGARGRLNSPLHF
CDR3 DNA: TGTGCCAGCAGCTTGAATGGGGCCAGGGGGCGACTCAATTCACCCCTCCACTTT

clone size: NA
V gene: TRBV20-1
D gene: NA
J gene: TRBJ1-5
CDR3 protein: CSASLGTGQPQHF
CDR3 DNA: TGCAGTGCTAGTTTGGGGACCGGTCAGCCCCAGCATTTT

clone size: once
V gene: TRBV6-5
D gene: TRBD1
J gene: TRBJ1-1
CDR3 protein: CAILRQGMNTEAFF
CDR3 DNA: TGTGCCATCTTAAGACAGGGGATGAACACTGAAGCTTTCTTT

clone size: NA
V gene: TRBV4-1
D gene: NA
J gene: TRBJ2-7
CDR3 protein: CASSQVQEGYEQYF
CDR3 DNA: TGCGCCAGCAGCCAAGTTCAGGAGGGCTACGAGCAGTACTTC

clone size: NA
V gene: TRBV9
D gene: NA
J gene: TRBJ2-1
CDR3 protein: CASSGDNLREQFF
CDR3 DNA: TGTGCCAGCAGCGGCGACAATCTTAGAGAGCAGTTCTTC

clone size: NA
V gene: TRBV4-3
D gene: NA
J gene: TRBJ2-2
CDR3 protein: CASSQDGTPGAGELFF
CDR3 DNA: TGCGCCAGCAGCCAAGATGGGACACCGGGGGCCGGGGAGCTGTTTTTT

clone size: NA
V gene: TRBV7-9
D gene: NA
J gene: TRBJ2-7
CDR3 protein: CASSRLEGHEQYF
CDR3 DNA: TGTGCCAGCAGCCGATTGGAGGGTCACGAGCAGTACTTC

clone size: NA
V gene: TRBV4-3
D gene: NA
J gene: TRBJ1-4
CDR3 protein: CASSNRATNEKLFF
CDR3 DNA: TGCGCCAGCTCAAACAGAGCAACTAATGAAAAACTGTTTTTT

clone size: NA
V gene: TRBV2
D gene: NA
J gene: TRBJ2-3
CDR3 protein: CASSPGGGRADTQYF
CDR3 DNA: TGTGCCAGCAGCCCCGGTGGTGGGCGCGCAGATACGCAGTATTTT

clone size: NA
V gene: TRBV6-5
D gene: NA
J gene: TRBJ1-3
CDR3 protein: CATSSLSGNTIYF
CDR3 DNA: TGTGCCACCAGCAGCTTATCTGGAAACACCATATATTTT

clone size: NA
V gene: TRBV15
D gene: TRBD1
J gene: TRBJ1-2
CDR3 protein: CATSRRDRVYGYTF
CDR3 DNA: TGTGCCACCAGCAGGAGGGACAGGGTATATGGCTACACCTTC

clone size: NA
V gene: TRBV18
D gene: TRBD1
J gene: TRBJ1-4
CDR3 protein: CASSSGQGNANEKLFF
CDR3 DNA: TGTGCCAGCTCGAGCGGACAGGGAAATGCTAATGAAAAACTGTTTTTT

clone size: NA
V gene: TRBV2
D gene: NA
J gene: TRBJ1-2
CDR3 protein: CASSVQGLGYTF
CDR3 DNA: TGTGCCAGCAGTGTCCAAGGCCTAGGCTACACCTTC

clone size: once
V gene: TRBV28
D gene: TRBD1
J gene: TRBJ1-1
CDR3 protein: CASSSTGQGRTEAFF
CDR3 DNA: TGTGCCAGCAGTTCTACGGGACAGGGGAGGACTGAAGCTTTCTTT

clone size: NA
V gene: TRBV18
D gene: TRBD1
J gene: TRBJ1-2
CDR3 protein: CASSGTGGNGYTF
CDR3 DNA: TGTGCCAGCTCAGGGACAGGGGGCAACGGCTACACCTTC

clone size: NA
V gene: TRBV7-3
D gene: NA
J gene: TRBJ1-1
CDR3 protein: CASSSASGTEAFF
CDR3 DNA: TGTGCCAGCAGCTCCGCTTCAGGAACTGAAGCTTTCTTT

clone size: NA
V gene: TRBV6-2/TRBV6-3
D gene: NA
J gene: TRBJ1-1
CDR3 protein: CASSYPPRRNTEAFF
CDR3 DNA: TGTGCCAGCAGTTACCCCCCCCGGCGGAACACTGAAGCTTTCTTT

clone size: NA
V gene: TRBV29-1
D gene: NA
J gene: TRBJ1-5
CDR3 protein: CSVGIGGGNQPQHF
CDR3 DNA: TGCAGCGTTGGCATCGGCGGGGGCAATCAGCCCCAGCATTTT